This TCR beta chain originates from a study of T-cell memory formation after mild COVID-19. Study as a whole: Largely donor-specific sequence clusters came from a couple of donors. Points from the study as a whole: Cross-reactive memory appears to have joined, as suggested by some responding clones showing up in pre-infection memory. The study found balanced CD4/CD8 in clones contracting day 15 to 85 and a CD4+ lean in later expanders.

TCRdb called the 5' RACE reads again in MiXCR, with one record for every CDR3 protein. The repertoire holds 300,000 to 400,000 distinct CDR3 sequences, approximately 15% seen once, with about 24% in the top ten. Worth noting for this clonotype: Its antigen is currently unknown.

Germline V CDR1 and CDR2: SGDLS, YYNGEE. V dropped 4 bases and J dropped 5 bases, with 15 bases sitting between them. This CDR3 contains 14 residues. Sequencing input: PBMCs or a T cell subset sorted from them (not recorded which). This TCR was recovered from a young man who had mild COVID-19 (a few samples of this study predate the infection). Cell type and time point are not known. The rearrangement joins TRBV9 to TRBJ2-5; D is unclear. CDR3 bases: TGTGCCAGCAGCCCCCCGGCGGACGGGGAGACCCAGTACTTC. Translated, it gives CASSPPADGETQYF.